The present T cell receptor (beta chain) was sequenced within a study of blood T cell repertoires in COVID-19 (TCRdb year 2020). Broadly, across the study: Samples from collaborators originated in the United States, Italy and Spain and spanned both the acute and convalescent phases of COVID-19. The material from the prospective study consisted of cDNA or gDNA derived from T cells, B-cell-depleted T cells, or PBMCs. Where available, HLA class I and class II types were obtained from metadata supplied by the sample provider rather than from assay-based typing. The repertoires were released in a freely available public database meant as a resource for research on the immune response to SARS-CoV-2. Sample metadata almost always included a de-identified subject ID, COVID-19 status, age in years and sex. Samples came from the ongoing ImmuneRACE study (first 160 participants) plus 1,254 subjects from 6 global collaborators. Subjects who had been exposed to COVID-19, were actively infected with it, or had recovered from it provided the deeply sampled blood TCRbeta repertoires that made up the dataset.

Details on this clone: Its cognate antigen has yet to be identified. It has no much larger one-base neighbor in the sample; base qualities were not kept.

Participants in the prospective study were aged roughly 18 to 95 years, lived in 20 to 25 United States geographic areas, and enrolled through a virtual design. Cohort assignment in the prospective study relied on participant-reported clinical history from a screening survey and a study questionnaire. ImmuneRACE Cohort 3 recovered participants were defined by two consecutive negative NP/OP PCR tests, healthcare professional clearance, or symptom resolution. In the prospective study, mobile phlebotomists collected whole blood, serum and a nasopharyngeal or oropharyngeal swab from each participant. Additional blood draws and questionnaires over an approximately 2-month period could optionally be provided by prospective study participants. Before DNA extraction, blood samples from the prospective study were shipped at room temperature or frozen. What the authors observed across the whole study: The quantity of clinical and demographic metadata differed by source and by participant and was supplied without curation.

The immunoSEQ Assay, a bias-controlled multiplex PCR, was used to amplify TCRbeta CDR3 regions from genomic DNA. Processing in the source paper ran as follows. Within the assay, amplification of reference gene primers was used to estimate how many nucleated cells each sample contained. To quantify the absolute abundance of each unique TCRbeta CDR3 rearrangement, sequence reads were collapsed and filtered. Productive Simpson clonality was computed per sample as the square root of Simpson's diversity index over productive rearrangements. TCRdb mirrors the immuneACCESS table, restricted to in-frame sequences. Some clones are absent from its copies; in checked studies, under half trace to an unresolved V gene, and the reason for the others is unknown. V and J calls and clone size are copied from that table; D and trimming were computed from the DNA. This sample comprises about 480,000 clones, more than 75% of them detected only once. The ten most abundant clones make up around 1.9% of the sample.

The germline V gene supplies CDR1 SGHTA and CDR2 FQGNSA. The CDR3 starts with the cysteine, ends with the phenylalanine, and has 14 residues. The kept DNA is CDR3 alone, 42 bases in frame from the first base. V is shortened by 4 bases, J by 3 bases, and the region joining them spans 13 bases. This receptor was identified in a woman aged 40 to 55 who had recovered from COVID-19. Source material: PBMCs or T cells enriched from blood (not recorded which). This chain joins TRBV7-2 to TRBJ2-7; the D gene is perhaps TRBD1, on 6 matching bases. Read as DNA, the sequence is TGTGCCAGCAGCTCGACAGGCGCTTTCTACGAGCAGTACTTC. It codes for CASSSTGAFYEQYF.